These T cell receptor beta chains were read from a single sample in a study of OX40 agonist ivuxolimab in advanced cancers. Sequencing used immunoSEQ multiplex PCR; TCRdb keeps in-frame clones, though not all of them. The sample holds under 20,000 clones, around three quarters seen once. This material consisted of CD4+ or CD8+ T cells sorted from blood, taken in a trial of the OX40 agonist ivuxolimab. These receptors came from an adult with an advanced solid tumor such as melanoma, head and neck, liver or kidney cancer. Each CDR3 is given with its conserved first and last residue. The D gene is left open where the match is weak. Only part of the rows carry a size: once, few, many, or a class if the clone is expanded.

DNA | CDR3 | J | D | size | V
TGTGCCAGCAGTTTATCTAGAGGAGATGGCTACACCTTC | CASSLSRGDGYTF | TRBJ1-2 | . | . | TRBV27
TGTGCCAGCAGTTTACACGTAGGGATAAAGGATCATGGCTACACCTTC | CASSLHVGIKDHGYTF | TRBJ1-2 | . | once | TRBV27
TGTGCCAGCAGTTGGGGAGGGGGTTACGGGGAGCTGTTTTTT | CASSWGGGYGELFF | TRBJ2-2 | . | once | TRBV27
TGTGCCAGCAGCCCCCGACAGGGTCCAAGCGAAAAACTGTTTTTT | CASSPRQGPSEKLFF | TRBJ1-4 | TRBD1 | few | TRBV7-8
TGTGCCAGTAGTATCGGACTAGCGGGAGACTACGAGCAGTACTTC | CASSIGLAGDYEQYF | TRBJ2-7 | TRBD2 | . | TRBV19
TGTGCCAGCAGTAACGAGGGGGCAACTAATGAAAAACTGTTTTTT | CASSNEGATNEKLFF | TRBJ1-4 | . | . | TRBV2
TGTGCCAGTACCCCTTTTGATGGGGGACGGGACTACACCGGGGAGCTGTTTTTT | CASTPFDGGRDYTGELFF | TRBJ2-2 | . | . | TRBV19
TGTGCCAGCAGTCCTGGAAAGGGGAGCGGCCTTTACCAAGAGACCCAGTACTTC | CASSPGKGSGLYQETQYF | TRBJ2-5 | . | . | TRBV27
TGTGCCAGTAGAAAAAGCTCCGGACAGGGGGCAAGAGAAAAACTGTTTTTT | CASRKSSGQGAREKLFF | TRBJ1-4 | TRBD1 | . | TRBV19
TGTGCCAGCAGCCAATCACACAGGACAGGGTACTGGGAGCTGTTTTTT | CASSQSHRTGYWELFF | TRBJ2-2 | TRBD1 | . | TRBV14
TGTGCCAGCAGCTTAGATCCAAGGAGGATTTACCTGAACACTGAAGCTTTCTTT | CASSLDPRRIYLNTEAFF | TRBJ1-1 | . | once | TRBV11-2
TGTGCCAGCAGCTTAGCGCCTAGCGTAATCTACGAGCAGTACTTC | CASSLAPSVIYEQYF | TRBJ2-7 | . | . | TRBV7-8
TGCGCCAGCAGCCACACCACGGGGACCCAGTACTTC | CASSHTTGTQYF | TRBJ2-5 | . | . | TRBV4-1
TGCGCCAGCAGTCAGACTCCCCAGCAGGCTGGATTTGAAGCTTTCTTT | CASSQTPQQAGFEAFF | TRBJ1-1 | . | . | TRBV10-1
TGTGCCAGCAGATTAACAGAGAGCTCCTACGAGCAGTACTTC | CASRLTESSYEQYF | TRBJ2-7 | . | . | TRBV27
TGTGCCAGCTTGGGTGGGGGTGAAGCTTTCTTT | CASLGGGEAFF | TRBJ1-1 | . | . | TRBV6-1
TGTGCCACCAGCATCGGGACTAGCGGAGTGGTCTACGAGCAGTACTTC | CATSIGTSGVVYEQYF | TRBJ2-7 | TRBD2 | . | TRBV15
TGCAGCGTTGAAGATTTCGACAGACCCTACGAGCAGTACTTC | CSVEDFDRPYEQYF | TRBJ2-7 | . | . | TRBV29-1
TGTGCCTCAACTTCTCTAGCGGGGCGAGCTAGCACAGATACGCAGTATTTT | CASTSLAGRASTDTQYF | TRBJ2-3 | TRBD2 | . | TRBV30
TGCGCCAGCGGAGACAGGGGACTATTGAACACTGAAGCTTTCTTT | CASGDRGLLNTEAFF | TRBJ1-1 | TRBD1 | . | TRBV4-3
TGCAGCGCGTGGCAGGGGATCTACGAGCAGTACTTC | CSAWQGIYEQYF | TRBJ2-7 | . | . | TRBV29-1
TGTGCCAGCCGAGGAGACTGGGGAACTGAAGCTTTCTTT | CASRGDWGTEAFF | TRBJ1-1 | . | once | TRBV2
TGTGCCAGCAGCTTAAGAACCGGGGAGCTGTTTTTT | CASSLRTGELFF | TRBJ2-2 | . | . | TRBV13
TGTGCCACCAGCAGGACCGGGGGAACTGAAGCTTTCTTT | CATSRTGGTEAFF | TRBJ1-1 | . | . | TRBV15
TGTGCCAGCAGTTTTCGGGCCGCTAATAACGAGCAGTACTTC | CASSFRAANNEQYF | TRBJ2-7 | . | . | TRBV5-6
TGTGCCAGCAGTTTATCCCCCGGACAGCTAAGGAACACTGAAGCTTTCTTT | CASSLSPGQLRNTEAFF | TRBJ1-1 | . | . | TRBV27
TGCGCCAGCCGTAACCTGGGGGGCGTGAACACTGAAGCTTTCTTT | CASRNLGGVNTEAFF | TRBJ1-1 | . | few | TRBV5-1
TGTGCCAGCCGGACACCTACTTACGAGCAGTACTTC | CASRTPTYEQYF | TRBJ2-7 | . | . | TRBV28
TGTGCCAGTAGTATAGATGGGGGAGTGAATGAAGCTTTCTTT | CASSIDGGVNEAFF | TRBJ1-1 | . | . | TRBV19
TGTGCCAGCAGCCCCTGGCTAATTGGCAATCAGCCCCAGCATTTT | CASSPWLIGNQPQHF | TRBJ1-5 | . | . | TRBV5-5
TGTGCCAGCAGCTTAGGAGGTCTAAGTTCTGGAAACACCATATATTTT | CASSLGGLSSGNTIYF | TRBJ1-3 | . | . | TRBV11-2
TGTGCCAGCAGTTTAAACGGGTTACGTGGCTACACCTTC | CASSLNGLRGYTF | TRBJ1-2 | . | . | TRBV27
TGTGCCAGCAGTTACGGGGACAGGGGGCTGAACACTGAAGCTTTCTTT | CASSYGDRGLNTEAFF | TRBJ1-1 | TRBD1 | . | TRBV6-5
TGTGCCAGCAGCTTAGACAGCGTGGGCAATCAGCCCCAGCATTTT | CASSLDSVGNQPQHF | TRBJ1-5 | . | . | TRBV7-8
TGTGCCACCAGCAGTCCGGGGGCTGAAGCTTTCTTT | CATSSPGAEAFF | TRBJ1-1 | . | . | TRBV15
TGTGCCAGCAGTTTAGGAGGGGCAAGTAATGAAAAACTGTTTTTT | CASSLGGASNEKLFF | TRBJ1-4 | . | few | TRBV28
TGTGCCAGTAGTAATGGCAGCCCAGGGAAGGAAAAACTGTTTTTT | CASSNGSPGKEKLFF | TRBJ1-4 | . | few | TRBV19
TGTGCCAGCAGTTATGACGAGCAGTTCTTC | CASSYDEQFF | TRBJ2-1 | . | . | TRBV2
TGTGCCAGCAGTACGCCAGGGGGAGAGACCCAGTACTTC | CASSTPGGETQYF | TRBJ2-5 | TRBD1 | few | TRBV27
TGTGCCAGCAGTGAAGCTCTGGCAGGGGACAATGAGCAGTTCTTC | CASSEALAGDNEQFF | TRBJ2-1 | . | once | TRBV6-1
TGTGCCAGCAGTCCCTACCTCTTGGCGGGAGGAGGTGGGGCCAACGTCCTGACTTTC | CASSPYLLAGGGGANVLTF | TRBJ2-6 | TRBD2 | medium-sized | TRBV28
TGTGCCATCAGTGAGGATGGCTACGAGCAGTACTTC | CAISEDGYEQYF | TRBJ2-7 | . | . | TRBV10-3
TGTGCCAGCAGTTTCACGACAGGGATGAACACTGAAGCTTTCTTT | CASSFTTGMNTEAFF | TRBJ1-1 | TRBD1 | . | TRBV6-5
TGTGCCAGTAGCGAGGGGACAGGCGGGGCCGGGGAGCTGTTTTTT | CASSEGTGGAGELFF | TRBJ2-2 | TRBD1 | . | TRBV19
TGTGCCAGCAGGGCGGAGTTTAGCAATCAGCCCCAGCATTTT | CASRAEFSNQPQHF | TRBJ1-5 | . | . | TRBV2
TGTGCCAGCAGTTCTCCGGACAGGGCTCACGAGCAGTACTTC | CASSSPDRAHEQYF | TRBJ2-7 | TRBD1 | . | TRBV11-3
TGTGCCAGCAGTTTGACCAGCACAGATACGCAGTATTTT | CASSLTSTDTQYF | TRBJ2-3 | . | few | TRBV28
TGTGCCACCAGCAGAGATCAGGGGGAGGGTAATGGGGCTTTTTTT | CATSRDQGEGNGAFF | TRBJ1-1 | TRBD1 | . | TRBV15
TGCAGCGCCCTTCCGGGACAGGGGCAGGGGGAGACCCAGTACTTC | CSALPGQGQGETQYF | TRBJ2-5 | TRBD1 | once | TRBV29-1
TGTGCCAGCAGCTTCGGGGGCCTGGGGGAGAGGGGCTACACCTTC | CASSFGGLGERGYTF | TRBJ1-2 | . | once | TRBV11-2
TGTGCCACCAGCAGGGGTCAGGGCGAGGGGCCCCAGCATTTT | CATSRGQGEGPQHF | TRBJ1-5 | . | . | TRBV15
TGTGCCAGCAGCCCAGGGGCAGGGGCCTACGAGCAGTACTTC | CASSPGAGAYEQYF | TRBJ2-7 | . | . | TRBV9
TGCGCCAGCAGCCAAAGTGAAAAACTGTTTTTT | CASSQSEKLFF | TRBJ1-4 | . | few | TRBV4-1
TGTGCCAGTAGTTTGACTAGCGGGAGTCGGGAGACCCAGTACTTC | CASSLTSGSRETQYF | TRBJ2-5 | TRBD2 | . | TRBV19
TGTGCCAGCAGCTTAGAGGAGTTTTACGAGCAGTACTTC | CASSLEEFYEQYF | TRBJ2-7 | . | . | TRBV7-9
TGTGCCAGCAGCGTAGGGTTTAGGGATGGTCAGCCCCAGCATTTT | CASSVGFRDGQPQHF | TRBJ1-5 | . | few | TRBV9
TGCGCCAGCAGCCAAACTGACTACAATGAGCAGTTCTTC | CASSQTDYNEQFF | TRBJ2-1 | . | medium-sized | TRBV4-1
TGTGCCAGCAGGGTGGACAATTCCTATGGCTACACCTTC | CASRVDNSYGYTF | TRBJ1-2 | . | . | TRBV6-5
TGTGCCACCCTTCAGCACGGTAGTGAAAAACTGTTTTTT | CATLQHGSEKLFF | TRBJ1-4 | . | . | TRBV6-5
TGTGCCAGCAGTTTGGTGGGGGCAAGCAATCAGCCCCAGCATTTT | CASSLVGASNQPQHF | TRBJ1-5 | . | . | TRBV28